One and the same sample provided the 22 T cell receptor beta chains below, sequenced in a study of chemoradiotherapy in HPV16-positive cancers. Measured with immunoSEQ multiplex PCR; TCRdb has only the in-frame clones, and not every one. The sample has about 24,000 clones, roughly 87% seen once; the top ten hold 4.5%. The specimen was blood, collected from a patient who underwent chemoradiotherapy. The receptors shown here come from a human donor with HPV-associated anogenital cancer.

The chain couples TRBV4-1 to TRBJ1-4, with 12 positions matching TRBD1. With V trimmed by 0 bases and J by 8 bases, 16 bases remained unmatched. The V gene's germline CDR1 is MGHRA and CDR2 YSYEKL. CDR3 length: 20 amino acids. The CDR3 DNA reads TGCGCCAGCAGCCAAGATCGAGGGGGGACAGGGGGCAAGTTCGGAGAAAAACTGTTTTTT. It is translated as CASSQDRGGTGGKFGEKLFF.

This clone was detected a few times. The J gene is TRBJ2-3, the V gene TRBV6-5; 7 bases are a match to TRBD1. The CDR3 is 15 residues long. The V and J ends lost 0 bases and 2 bases, in that order; junction bases with no gene match: 2. CDR1 and CDR2 (germline): MNHEY, SVGAGI. The CDR3 loop is CASSYSGQITDTQYF. CDR3 sequence (DNA): TGTGCCAGCAGTTACTCGGGACAGATCACAGATACGCAGTATTTT.

This clone was observed a handful of times. The gene calls are TRBV19 and TRBJ1-2, with D possibly being TRBD1 (6 bases). The germline CDR1 and CDR2 sequences are LNHDA and SQIVND (reference sequence). Trimming stripped 5 bases from V and 2 bases from J, with 15 bases between. This CDR3 spans 15 amino acids. CDR3 DNA sequence: TGTGCCAGTAGTCTCGGGACATCCCAGAACTATGGCTACACCTTC. Residues: CASSLGTSQNYGYTF.

The V call is TRBV2, the J call TRBJ1-1; 9 bases fit TRBD1. CDR3 length equals 14 residues. V lost 3 bases, J lost 5 bases, and 4 bases stayed unmatched. Germline assignment: CDR1 SNHLY and CDR2 FYNNEI. The CDR3 loop reads CASSEDRGLTEAFF. CDR3 bases: TGTGCCAGCAGTGAGGACAGGGGTTTGACTGAAGCTTTCTTT.

The chain combines TRBV7-6 with TRBJ2-2; D may be TRBD1 or TRBD2 (5 bases each). The ends were cut back, 5 bases at V and 7 bases at J, with 11 bases in the middle. This CDR3 is 13 amino acids long. From germline, CDR1 is SGHVS and CDR2 FNYEAQ. The CDR3 spells CASSRDDFGELFF. CDR3 bases: TGTGCCAGCAGCCGGGACGATTTCGGGGAGCTGTTTTTT. Full variable domain (outside the CDR3, taken from reference TRBV7-6 and TRBJ2-2): GAGVSQSPRYKVTKRGQDVALRCDPISGHVSLYWYRQALGQGPEFLTYFNYEAQQDKSGLPNDRFSAERPEGSISTLTIQRTEQRDSAMYRCASSRDDFGELFFGEGSRLTVL.

The chain has TRBV18 and TRBJ1-1, with 7 positions matching TRBD1. CDR1 and CDR2 (germline): KGHSH, LQKENI. There are 15 residues in the CDR3. V shed 3 bases and J 6 bases; nucleotides not matched to a gene: 10. The CDR3 loop is CASSPRQGRGPEAFF. In DNA, the CDR3 is TGTGCCAGCTCACCCCGACAGGGAAGGGGGCCTGAAGCTTTCTTT.

V usage is TRBV6-1 and J usage is TRBJ2-3, with TRBD2 matching 11 bases. This CDR3 has 18 residues. The germline V gene encodes CDR1 MNHNS and CDR2 SASEGT. After removal of 4 bases from V and 5 bases from J, the junction contained 14 bases not matched to a gene. The CDR3 loop is CASSAIGVSGGAIDTQYF. The CDR3 nucleotides are TGTGCCAGCAGTGCCATAGGGGTTAGCGGGGGGGCGATAGATACGCAGTATTTT.

CDR3 sequence (DNA): TGTGCCAGCAGTGACCCGACGCGAGAGACCCAGTACTTC. Residues: CASSDPTRETQYF. The V gene is TRBV6-4, the J gene TRBJ2-5; the D is unclear. V lost 2 bases and J lost 4, with 8 bases in between. The CDR3 has 13 amino acids. Germline CDR1 reads MRHNA; CDR2 reads SNTAGT.

The chain joins TRBV7-9 to TRBJ1-2; D is uncertain. Trimming took 5 bases from V and 8 from J, leaving 9 bases between them. This CDR3 has 11 amino acids. Germline assignment: CDR1 SEHNR and CDR2 FQNEAQ (reference sequence). CDR3 DNA: TGTGCCAGCAGCACCGAAGGGGGCTACACCTTC. This encodes CASSTEGGYTF. The whole variable domain, remainder taken from reference TRBV7-9 and TRBJ1-2, is DTGVSQNPRHKITKRGQNVTFRCDPISEHNRLYWYRQTLGQGPEFLTYFQNEAQLEKSRLLSDRFSAERPKGSFSTLEIQRTEQGDSAMYLCASSTEGGYTFGSGTRLTVV.

In its sample, this clone was seen once. V is TRBV6-5 and J is TRBJ2-7, with D hard to call. CDR1 and CDR2 (germline): MNHEY, SVGAGI. The CDR3 sequence is 13 residues long. Trimming took off 0 bases at V and 5 bases at J, with 8 bases between the two ends. CDR3 DNA: TGTGCCAGCAGTTACTCACTTGGAAACGAGCAGTACTTC. Protein: CASSYSLGNEQYF.

CDR3 in DNA: TGTGCCAGCAGTTTATGGGGGGCCGGGGAGCTGTTTTTT. Its translation: CASSLWGAGELFF. The chain joins TRBV27 to TRBJ2-2, with D possibly matching TRBD2 (6 bases). The germline CDR1 and CDR2 sequences are MNHEY and SMNVEV (reference sequence). CDR3 length: 13 amino acids. Trimming left V 1 base short and J 6 bases short, with 6 bases between.

This chain connects TRBV7-9 to TRBJ2-7, with D perhaps TRBD1 or TRBD2 (5 bases each). Germline lookup yields CDR1 SEHNR and CDR2 FQNEAQ (reference sequence). The CDR3 runs 14 residues. V was trimmed by 3 bases and J by 6 bases, leaving 15 bases between them. This CDR3 reads CASSFQGTAVEQYF. The CDR3 DNA follows: TGTGCCAGCAGCTTTCAAGGGACCGCGGTCGAGCAGTACTTC. The entire variable domain, with the rest obtained from reference TRBV7-9 and TRBJ2-7, is as follows: DTGVSQNPRHKITKRGQNVTFRCDPISEHNRLYWYRQTLGQGPEFLTYFQNEAQLEKSRLLSDRFSAERPKGSFSTLEIQRTEQGDSAMYLCASSFQGTAVEQYFGPGTRLTVT.

This chain joins TRBV18 and TRBJ1-5; a weak D match, TRBD1 (5 bases). Trimming shortened V by 3 bases and J by 2 bases, and 14 bases separated the two germline ends. The germline gives CDR1 KGHSH, CDR2 LQKENI. There are 16 residues in the CDR3. CDR3 sequence (DNA): TGTGCCAGCTCACCTAGCGGGGGACTGGGCAATCAGCCCCAGCATTTT. Its protein product is CASSPSGGLGNQPQHF. The entire variable domain, with the rest obtained from reference TRBV18 and TRBJ1-5, is as follows: NAGVMQNPRHLVRRRGQEARLRCSPMKGHSHVYWYRQLPEEGLKFMVYLQKENIIDESGMPKERFSAEFPKEGPSILRIQQVVRGDSAAYFCASSPSGGLGNQPQHFGDGTRLSIL.

The chain couples TRBV18 to TRBJ2-3; D is perhaps TRBD1 (5 bases). The V end was cut by 1 base, the J end by 2 bases, with 16 bases between. This CDR3 is 17 amino acids long. Germline values: CDR1 KGHSH, CDR2 LQKENI. DNA for the CDR3: TGTGCCAGCTCACCACGCTTCAGGGATTCGGACACAGATACGCAGTATTTT. It translates to CASSPRFRDSDTDTQYF.

Written as DNA, the CDR3 is TGTGCCAGCTCACCGGACAGCGTGGGGACCCAGTACTTC. Translated, it gives CASSPDSVGTQYF. The chain uses TRBV18 and TRBJ2-5; tentatively, D is TRBD1 (6 bases). CDR1 and CDR2 (germline): KGHSH, LQKENI. The CDR3 length is 13 residues. Trimming took 3 bases from V and 7 from J, leaving 12 bases between them.

The chain couples TRBV5-5 to TRBJ1-3; D unclear. CDR1 and CDR2 (germline): SGHKS, YYEKEE (reference sequence). The CDR3 consists of 13 residues. The V end was cut by 2 bases, the J end by 8 bases, with 11 bases between. The CDR3, as DNA: TGTGCCAGCAGCTTAGGCCGCGTCGACACCATATATTTT. This sequence encodes CASSLGRVDTIYF. The full variable domain, in which reference TRBV5-5 and TRBJ1-3 provide the parts outside the CDR3, is DAGVTQSPTHLIKTRGQQVTLRCSPISGHKSVSWYQQVLGQGPQFIFQYYEKEERGRGNFPDRFSARQFPNYSSELNVNALLLGDSALYLCASSLGRVDTIYFGEGSWLTVV.

V and J are TRBV5-8 and TRBJ1-2; D is unclear. Germline assignment: CDR1 SGHTS and CDR2 YDEGEE. The CDR3 is 12 residues long. Deletions cut 3 bases from V and 7 bases from J, with 10 bases between. This chain's CDR3 is CASSSAVRGYTF. CDR3 nucleotide sequence: TGTGCCAGCAGCTCCGCTGTCCGTGGCTACACCTTC.

As concerns this clone: Other nucleotide sequences from this sample produce the same CDR3. The chain carries TRBV28 and TRBJ1-6; tentative D call: TRBD1 (6 bases). In germline, CDR1 is MDHEN, CDR2 SYDVKM. The CDR3 covers 17 residues. The V end was cut by 2 bases, the J end by 11 bases, with 22 bases between. As DNA, the CDR3 is TGTGCCAGCAGTTTAGGGCTCGGGGGTGGCCCAGGGGCACCCCTCCACTTT. Translation: CASSLGLGGGPGAPLHF.

J is TRBJ2-3 and V is TRBV29-1; 10 nucleotides line up with TRBD2. Trimming took 5 bases from V and 3 from J; bases not matched to a gene: 5. This CDR3 comprises 14 residues. The germline CDR1 and CDR2 sequences are SQVTM and ANQGSEA. In nucleotides, the CDR3 is TGCAGCGTTCGGTCTAGCGGGAGTACAGATACGCAGTATTTT. It yields the protein CSVRSSGSTDTQYF.

The chain combines TRBV4-1 with TRBJ2-7; no clear D gene. V was shortened by 4 bases and J by 3 bases, with 13 bases between the two germline ends. This CDR3 has 14 residues. Germline assignment: CDR1 MGHRA and CDR2 YSYEKL. For the CDR3, the DNA is TGCGCCAGCAGCCTCGAGACGGATTTCTACGAGCAGTACTTC. Its protein product is CASSLETDFYEQYF.

V usage is TRBV5-3 and J usage is TRBJ2-7, with TRBD2 identical over 8 bases. TRBV5-3 carries the ORF label, with uncertain function. J gave up 0 bases and V 8 bases, and 10 bases lay outside the gene matches. The CDR3 covers 15 residues. DNA of the CDR3: TGTGCCAGCTGCAGGTACAGCGGGAGCTCCTACGAGCAGTACTTC. It translates to CASCRYSGSSYEQYF.

The gene calls are TRBV9 and TRBJ2-1; a weak D match, TRBD2 (6 bases). CDR3 length: 17 residues. Germline loops: CDR1 SGDLS, CDR2 YYNGEE. V lost 4 bases and J 1 base, leaving 18 bases between the germline ends. The DNA of the CDR3 is TGTGCCAGCAGCCCCAGGGTGACGGGAGAGTCCTACAATGAGCAGTTCTTC. As protein: CASSPRVTGESYNEQFF.